There are a few counts of the clone carrying this TCR beta chain. The target antigen is unknown. The source of the sample is a study of blood T cells in healthy people across ages. Background on the study: Per every two T cells, about one barcoded beta molecule was captured by template switching.

Alongside a J-beta primer mix, a sample-barcoded 5' primer served in a second PCR lasting roughly 6 to 11 cycles. MiXCR was run by TCRdb on the 5' RACE reads, yielding one entry per CDR3 protein. The sample contains roughly 550,000 distinct CDR3 sequences, around 24% of which appear only once. The trim removed 1 base at V and 6 bases at J, leaving 4 bases unmatched. Germline CDR1 and CDR2: DFQATT and SNEGSKA (reference sequence). CDR3 length equals 15 residues. Study-level results: Comparison with aged donors showed that long-lived donors had more naive CD4+ cells and higher diversity.

In addition, the sample was reused for a study of T cells of mothers and their children. That work adds: Material was donated by three healthy Caucasian mothers and their six children. Related mother-child pairs shared marginally more repertoire than unrelated pairs, though not significantly.

The sample was blood. The chain is built from TRBV20-1 and TRBJ2-1; TRBD2 aligns across 12 bases. This receptor was obtained from a boy under 18 in good health. CDR3 region: CSARVLAGGPNEQFF. CDR3 nucleotide sequence: TGCAGTGCTAGAGTTCTAGCGGGAGGGCCCAATGAGCAGTTCTTC.